This T cell receptor (beta chain) was profiled in a study of T-cell memory formation after mild COVID-19. CDR1 is SGHDN, CDR2 FVKESK, per germline. After removal of 1 base from V and 2 bases from J, the junction contained 1 base not matched to a gene. The CDR3 runs to 14 residues. Constant-segment primers and 5'RACE yielded cDNA libraries for TCR alpha and TCR beta, each carrying sample barcodes and UMIs. From the 5' RACE reads, TCRdb called clonotypes with MiXCR, one entry per CDR3 protein. The sample includes fewer than 35,000 distinct CDR3 sequences, about 16% seen only once; the top ten take 1.1% to 1.5%. Study outcomes and limitations: Clones that contracted clustered mainly in CM and EM if CD4+ and in EMRA if CD8+. Clones shrinking between day 15 and 85 showed a balanced CD4/CD8 split, and those that grew later tilted toward CD4+.

Details on this clonotype: The antigen remains unidentified.

Sequenced input: PBMCs or a T cell subset sorted from them (not recorded which). This TCR derives from an adult who had mild COVID-19 (a few samples of this study predate the infection). Cell type and time point are not known. This chain joins TRBV14 and TRBJ2-7, with 8 bases aligning to TRBD1. In DNA form, the CDR3 reads TGTGCCAGCAGCCAAGGGACAGGGCCCTACGAGCAGTACTTC. As protein: CASSQGTGPYEQYF.